The TCR beta chain described here comes from a study of T cell responses to AZD1222 COVID-19 vaccine. Only in-frame clones appear in the TCRdb table, and some are missing; sequencing was by immunoSEQ multiplex PCR. The data contain 150,000 to 250,000 clones, roughly 92% of them singletons. Study-wide points: A mostly white British donor set with more females was recruited, and clonal diversity was possibly underestimated. Just a handful of AZD1222 recipients were seropositive at baseline.

Note on this clone: The antigen is not known.

V was shortened by 3 bases and J by 9 bases, with 8 bases between the two germline ends. Germline CDR1 SNHLY, CDR2 FYNNEI. The CDR3 consists of 11 residues. The chain carries TRBV2 and TRBJ2-5, with D possibly being TRBD1 (5 bases). The starting material was peripheral blood, obtained 28 days after the second AZD1222 dose. The TCR sequence derives from an adult who received the AZD1222 COVID-19 vaccine. The CDR3 reads CASSEGRAQYF. DNA of the CDR3: TGTGCCAGCAGTGAGGGGCGAGCCCAGTACTTC.